This is a list of T cell receptor beta chains from one sample in a study of T cell clones after liver transplantation. Assay: immunoSEQ multiplex PCR; the TCRdb copy retains only in-frame clones and omits some. Among roughly 70,000 clones, about four fifths were seen once, and the ten largest hold around 0.66%. Sequencing was performed on CD4+ T cells from blood, taken before liver transplant. Receptors were obtained from a human donor who received a liver transplant. CDR3s include the opening cysteine and the closing phenylalanine or tryptophan. The D gene is left open where the match is weak. Clone size is stated in some rows and not others, as once, few, many or a class when expanded.

j_gene	v_gene	abundance	d_gene	CDR3aa	CDR3nt
TRBJ1-1	TRBV19	NA	TRBD1	CASSIAGTGWGSAEAFF	TGTGCCAGTAGTATAGCTGGGACAGGATGGGGTAGCGCTGAAGCTTTCTTT
TRBJ1-1	TRBV28	NA	TRBD1	CASSLTAGTGGTEAFF	TGTGCCAGCAGTTTGACTGCCGGGACAGGGGGCACTGAAGCTTTCTTT
TRBJ1-1	TRBV7-9	NA	NA	CASSLARQTEAFF	TGTGCCAGCAGCTTAGCGAGGCAGACTGAAGCTTTCTTT
TRBJ2-1	TRBV15	few	TRBD2	CATSSVGTINEQFF	TGTGCCACCAGCTCCGTGGGGACTATCAATGAGCAGTTCTTC
TRBJ2-1	TRBV5-6	NA	TRBD1	CASSEPGTGIGNEQFF	TGTGCCAGCAGCGAGCCCGGGACAGGGATCGGGAATGAGCAGTTCTTC
TRBJ1-1	TRBV5-1	NA	NA	CASSSGGPDTEAFF	TGCGCCAGCAGCTCGGGGGGCCCTGACACTGAAGCTTTCTTT
TRBJ2-7	TRBV6-6	NA	NA	CASSHRDASNHEQYF	TGTGCCAGCAGCCACCGGGACGCCTCAAACCACGAGCAGTACTTC
TRBJ1-1	TRBV15	NA	NA	CATSRGSAEPLEAFF	TGTGCCACCAGCAGAGGTTCGGCGGAACCCCTTGAAGCTTTCTTT
TRBJ2-5	TRBV18	NA	NA	CASSPRLYETQYF	TGTGCCAGCTCACCCCGGCTATACGAGACCCAGTACTTC
TRBJ2-1	TRBV2	NA	TRBD1	CASMATGGSGNEQFF	TGTGCCAGCATGGCAACAGGGGGGTCGGGCAATGAGCAGTTCTTC
TRBJ2-1	TRBV9	NA	NA	CASSVGYNEQFF	TGTGCCAGCAGCGTAGGGTACAATGAGCAGTTCTTC
TRBJ2-2	TRBV28	NA	NA	CVSRTTNTGELFF	TGTGTCTCGCGGACCACGAACACCGGGGAGCTGTTTTTT
TRBJ2-2	TRBV28	NA	TRBD2	CASSIYRVGTRRTGELFF	TGTGCCAGCAGTATATACCGGGTTGGGACTAGACGGACCGGGGAGCTGTTTTTT
TRBJ1-1	TRBV6-4	NA	NA	CASRSIGGNTEAFF	TGTGCCAGCAGATCTATAGGAGGGAACACTGAAGCTTTCTTT
TRBJ2-3	TRBV18	NA	TRBD2	CASSPGLAGGNTDTQYF	TGTGCCAGCTCACCCGGACTAGCGGGAGGGAACACAGATACGCAGTATTTT
TRBJ2-2	TRBV7-2	NA	TRBD2	CASSFGLAGVTNTGELFF	TGTGCCAGCAGCTTCGGACTAGCGGGAGTGACGAACACCGGGGAGCTGTTTTTT
TRBJ2-5	TRBV11-2	once	TRBD2	CASSLEGPVQLAGGRETQYF	TGTGCCAGCAGCTTAGAAGGTCCAGTCCAATTAGCGGGAGGGAGAGAGACCCAGTACTTC
TRBJ2-7	TRBV7-6	NA	NA	CASSLNRGVSYEQYF	TGTGCCAGCAGCTTAAATCGTGGAGTCTCCTACGAGCAGTACTTC
TRBJ1-1	TRBV7-2	NA	NA	CASSPDFGGAFF	TGTGCCAGCAGCCCCGATTTCGGGGGAGCTTTCTTT
TRBJ1-2	TRBV27	NA	NA	CASRTSNYGYTF	TGTGCCAGCAGGACGTCTAACTATGGCTACACCTTC
TRBJ2-6	TRBV28	NA	NA	CASSLTDGANVLTF	TGTGCCAGCAGTTTGACGGATGGGGCCAACGTCCTGACTTTC
TRBJ1-1	TRBV7-2	NA	NA	CASSQETWSEAFF	TGTGCCAGCAGCCAGGAGACGTGGAGTGAAGCTTTCTTT
TRBJ1-2	TRBV18	NA	NA	CASSHLDSSNYGYTF	TGTGCCAGCTCACACTTGGACAGCTCTAACTATGGCTACACCTTC
TRBJ2-7	TRBV5-1	medium-sized	TRBD2	CASGTGGPTYEQYF	TGCGCCAGCGGTACGGGAGGGCCTACCTACGAGCAGTACTTC
TRBJ2-1	TRBV7-9	NA	NA	CASSFEGLSEQFF	TGTGCCAGCAGCTTTGAGGGCCTCAGTGAGCAGTTCTTC
TRBJ1-1	TRBV11-3	NA	NA	CASSLEGGTEAFF	TGTGCCAGCAGCTTAGAGGGGGGCACTGAAGCTTTCTTT
TRBJ1-1	TRBV27	NA	NA	CASSLQGTEAFF	TGTGCCAGCAGTCTTCAGGGGACTGAAGCTTTCTTT
TRBJ1-1	TRBV28	NA	NA	CATSVRREAFF	TGTGCCACCTCAGTGAGACGTGAAGCTTTCTTT
TRBJ1-5	TRBV29-1	NA	TRBD1	CSVAGTGITSDYQPQHF	TGCAGCGTTGCGGGGACAGGTATAACGAGTGACTATCAGCCCCAGCATTTT
TRBJ2-3	TRBV28	NA	NA	CASSSPGQDTDTQYF	TGTGCCAGCAGTTCGCCTGGGCAGGACACAGATACGCAGTATTTT
TRBJ2-1	TRBV5-1	NA	NA	CASTITGSGSSYNEQFF	TGCGCCAGCACTATTACGGGGAGCGGTAGCTCCTACAATGAGCAGTTCTTC
TRBJ1-1	TRBV29-1	NA	NA	CSVKVGPLGTEAFF	TGCAGCGTTAAGGTAGGACCTCTCGGCACTGAAGCTTTCTTT
TRBJ2-7	TRBV11-2	NA	NA	CASSEQNYEQYF	TGTGCCAGCAGTGAGCAGAATTACGAGCAGTACTTC
TRBJ1-4	TRBV5-4	NA	NA	CASSVQGLNEKLFF	TGTGCCAGCAGCGTGCAGGGTCTAAATGAAAAACTGTTTTTT
TRBJ2-2	TRBV19	once	NA	CATTDGYTGELFF	TGTGCCACCACGGACGGGTACACCGGGGAGCTGTTTTTT
TRBJ1-1	TRBV5-4	NA	NA	CASMSPPTSGKGDEAFF	TGTGCCAGCATGTCCCCACCCACCTCCGGGAAAGGGGATGAAGCTTTCTTT
TRBJ2-1	TRBV9	few	NA	CASSVASHPGAYNEQFF	TGTGCCAGCAGCGTAGCTAGCCACCCTGGGGCCTACAATGAGCAGTTCTTC